The rows below give T cell receptor beta chains drawn from one sample of a study of T-cell reconstitution after alpha-beta-depleted transplantation in children. TCRdb passed the PCR reads through MiXCR, listing each CDR3 protein once. The sample records hundreds of thousands of distinct CDR3 sequences, 16% being singletons. The sequencing here drew on PBMCs from the stem cell graft donor, taken from the stem cell graft. The receptors were gathered from a human donor who donated a stem cell graft to a child with acute myeloid leukemia. Each CDR3 is given with its conserved first and last residue. A D gene is named only where the DNA matches it firmly. Clone size is not always given. Where it is, it says once, few, many or a class for expanded clones.

d_gene: TRBD2; v_gene: TRBV7-2; j_gene: TRBJ2-5; abundance: -; CDR3aa: CASRVGGGLQETQYF; CDR3nt: TGTGCCAGCAGGGTCGGGGGGGGGCTTCAAGAGACCCAGTACTTC
d_gene: TRBD1; v_gene: TRBV20-1; j_gene: TRBJ2-5; abundance: many; CDR3aa: CSAMTGVETQYF; CDR3nt: TGCAGTGCTATGACAGGGGTTGAGACCCAGTACTTC
d_gene: -; v_gene: TRBV5-1; j_gene: TRBJ1-2; abundance: -; CDR3aa: CASSLTDTYGYTF; CDR3nt: TGCGCCAGCAGCTTGACAGATACCTATGGCTACACCTTC
d_gene: TRBD1; v_gene: TRBV20-1; j_gene: TRBJ2-3; abundance: many; CDR3aa: CSAPWDSYTDTQYF; CDR3nt: TGCAGTGCCCCCTGGGACAGTTACACAGATACGCAGTATTTT
d_gene: TRBD2; v_gene: TRBV7-2; j_gene: TRBJ2-7; abundance: few; CDR3aa: CASSSLAGGWIEQYF; CDR3nt: TGTGCCAGCAGCTCTCTAGCGGGGGGTTGGATCGAGCAGTACTTC
d_gene: -; v_gene: TRBV5-1; j_gene: TRBJ2-5; abundance: -; CDR3aa: CASSQEVRNQETQYF; CDR3nt: TGCGCCAGCAGCCAAGAAGTGAGGAATCAAGAGACCCAGTACTTC
d_gene: -; v_gene: TRBV20-1; j_gene: TRBJ1-1; abundance: many; CDR3aa: CSASPSGEINEAFF; CDR3nt: TGCAGTGCTAGTCCTTCAGGGGAAATCAACGAAGCTTTCTTT
d_gene: TRBD2; v_gene: TRBV20-1; j_gene: TRBJ2-1; abundance: many; CDR3aa: CSASGGPGEQFF; CDR3nt: TGCAGTGCCAGCGGGGGCCCGGGGGAGCAGTTCTTC
d_gene: TRBD1; v_gene: TRBV6-1; j_gene: TRBJ1-1; abundance: -; CDR3aa: CASRRGQGAGEAFF; CDR3nt: TGTGCCAGCAGACGGGGACAGGGGGCAGGTGAAGCTTTCTTT
d_gene: TRBD2; v_gene: TRBV20-1; j_gene: TRBJ2-1; abundance: many; CDR3aa: CSARGGTSSINEQFF; CDR3nt: TGCAGTGCTAGGGGGGGGACTAGCAGCATCAATGAGCAGTTCTTC
d_gene: TRBD1; v_gene: TRBV12-3/TRBV12-4; j_gene: TRBJ2-6; abundance: -; CDR3aa: CASSSGTAGANVLTF; CDR3nt: TGTGCCAGCAGTTCCGGGACAGCTGGGGCCAACGTCCTGACTTTC
d_gene: TRBD1; v_gene: TRBV30; j_gene: TRBJ1-2; abundance: few; CDR3aa: CAWGDRVFLLRDYGYTF; CDR3nt: TGTGCCTGGGGGGACAGGGTTTTCCTCCTAAGGGACTATGGCTACACCTTC
d_gene: -; v_gene: TRBV6-2/TRBV6-3; j_gene: TRBJ2-7; abundance: few; CDR3aa: CASSYSFREQYF; CDR3nt: TGTGCCAGCAGTTACTCCTTTCGCGAGCAGTACTTC
d_gene: -; v_gene: TRBV9; j_gene: TRBJ2-3; abundance: many; CDR3aa: CASSVARLGGLNTQYF; CDR3nt: TGTGCCAGCAGCGTAGCTAGGTTGGGGGGGCTCAATACGCAGTATTTT
d_gene: TRBD1; v_gene: TRBV20-1; j_gene: TRBJ1-5; abundance: many; CDR3aa: CSVAGGQPQHF; CDR3nt: TGCAGTGTTGCAGGGGGTCAGCCCCAGCATTTT
d_gene: -; v_gene: TRBV30; j_gene: TRBJ2-7; abundance: -; CDR3aa: CAWEGRQGNTAEQYF; CDR3nt: TGTGCCTGGGAGGGAAGGCAGGGCAACACGGCCGAGCAGTACTTC
d_gene: TRBD1; v_gene: TRBV4-3; j_gene: TRBJ1-6; abundance: few; CDR3aa: CASSVDRGTYNSPLHF; CDR3nt: TGCGCCAGCAGCGTGGACAGGGGAACCTATAATTCACCCCTCCACTTT
d_gene: -; v_gene: TRBV20-1; j_gene: TRBJ2-1; abundance: many; CDR3aa: CSARDQPGSNEQFF; CDR3nt: TGCAGTGCTAGAGATCAACCGGGTTCCAATGAGCAGTTCTTC
d_gene: -; v_gene: TRBV20-1; j_gene: TRBJ1-6; abundance: few; CDR3aa: CSAPRDQGIPPLHF; CDR3nt: TGCAGTGCTCCTCGGGACCAGGGGATCCCACCCCTCCACTTT
d_gene: -; v_gene: TRBV20-1; j_gene: TRBJ1-4; abundance: few; CDR3aa: CSARGSEKLFF; CDR3nt: TGCAGTGCTAGAGGATCAGAAAAACTGTTTTTT